This section outlines one T cell receptor (beta chain) sequence together with its context. This sample was included in a study of T cell clones after liver transplantation. Whole-study context: Samples came from ITN030ST, which attempted immunosuppression withdrawal within 2 years of liver transplantation. Third-party-reactive TCRbeta sequences from pre-transplant mixed lymphocyte reactions served as antigen-independent comparators. Draws occurred before transplant, before withdrawal, and after complete or failed withdrawal.

The CDR3 length is 14 residues. CDR1 and CDR2 (germline): SGHAT, FQNNGV. Unmatched junction bases numbered 2, after V lost 5 bases and J lost 7 bases. The repertoire was sequenced with immunoSEQ multiplex PCR; TCRdb's copy has only in-frame clones and lacks some. The table includes 70,000 or so clones, 90% to 95% detected once. This specimen was CD4+ T cells from blood, taken about 26 months after liver transplant. This clonotype was sampled from a human patient who received a liver transplant. A share of the T cells may be of graft donor origin. This chain connects TRBV11-2 to TRBJ2-1; the match to TRBD2 covers 13 bases. The CDR3 DNA reads TGTGCCAGCAGCGCGGGACTAGCGGGGAATGAGCAGTTCTTC. It is translated as CASSAGLAGNEQFF.